The following is a T cell receptor (beta chain) sequence with its context. Its cognate antigen is unknown. Indicated time point: week 35, safety follow-up. The content of each vaccine dose was 300 ug of mutant IDH1 20-mer peptide, and topical imiquimod accompanied it. Donor diagnoses consisted of new WHO grade 3 or 4 IDH1-mutant, ATRX-lost astrocytomas. This sample was included in a study of a mutant IDH1 vaccine in newly diagnosed glioma. Data came from immunoSEQ multiplex PCR; TCRdb stores just in-frame clones and leaves some out. This sample has about 29,000 clones, with about three quarters found just once. The length of the CDR3 is 14 residues. V gave up 4 bases and J gave up 8 bases; unmatched junction bases: 8. Germline-derived CDR1 and CDR2 are SNHLY and FYNNEI.

The material sequenced was PBMCs, taken from a glioma patient whose treatment included an IDH1 peptide vaccine. The TCR originated in a man aged 50 to 59 with glioma. The chain uses TRBV2 and TRBJ1-2; 9 bases are a match to TRBD1. The CDR3, as DNA: TGTGCCAGCAGTGGGACAGGGGAGGCTCGAGGCTACACCTTC. It yields the protein CASSGTGEARGYTF.